This TCR beta chain was recorded in a study of OX40 agonist ivuxolimab in advanced cancers. Study-wide results and limits: Low normalized clonal expansion also occurred in some nonresponding patients. CD8+ T cells were the subset that, on average, had more expanded clones than CD4+.

Of note for this clone: What it recognizes is unknown.

The protocol was immunoSEQ multiplex PCR, while the TCRdb copy is restricted to in-frame clones and leaves out a portion. The sample has some 70,000 clones; approximately 80% are singletons. Germline V lookup: CDR1 LGHNA, CDR2 YNFKEQ. V was pared by 5 bases and J by 1 base, with 17 bases between. CDR3 length equals 17 residues. The receptor comes from an adult with an advanced solid tumor such as melanoma, head and neck, liver or kidney cancer. This rearrangement joins TRBV4-2 to TRBJ2-2; maybe TRBD1 (5 bases). The source was CD4+ or CD8+ T cells sorted from blood, collected in a trial of the OX40 agonist ivuxolimab. The CDR3 sequence: CASSKTIGAQNTGELFF. CDR3 sequence (DNA): TGTGCCAGCAGCAAAACGATTGGGGCACAGAACACCGGGGAGCTGTTTTTT.